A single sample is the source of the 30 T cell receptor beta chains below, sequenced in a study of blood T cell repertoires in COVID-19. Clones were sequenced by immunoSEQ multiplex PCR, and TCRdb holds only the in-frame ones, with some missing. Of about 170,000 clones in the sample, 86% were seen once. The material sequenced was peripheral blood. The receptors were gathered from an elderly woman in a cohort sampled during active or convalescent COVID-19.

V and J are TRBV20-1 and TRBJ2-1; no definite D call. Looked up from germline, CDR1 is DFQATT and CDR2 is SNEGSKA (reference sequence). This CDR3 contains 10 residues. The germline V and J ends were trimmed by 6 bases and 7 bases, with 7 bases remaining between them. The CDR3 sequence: CSASTNEQFF. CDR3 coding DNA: TGCAGTGCCTCTACTAATGAGCAGTTCTTC.

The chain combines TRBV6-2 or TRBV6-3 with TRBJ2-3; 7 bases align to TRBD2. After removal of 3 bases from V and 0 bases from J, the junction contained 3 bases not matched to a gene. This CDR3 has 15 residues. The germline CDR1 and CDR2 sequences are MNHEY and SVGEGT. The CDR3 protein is CASSYTAGSTDTQYF. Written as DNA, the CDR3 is TGTGCCAGCAGTTATACAGCGGGGAGCACAGATACGCAGTATTTT.

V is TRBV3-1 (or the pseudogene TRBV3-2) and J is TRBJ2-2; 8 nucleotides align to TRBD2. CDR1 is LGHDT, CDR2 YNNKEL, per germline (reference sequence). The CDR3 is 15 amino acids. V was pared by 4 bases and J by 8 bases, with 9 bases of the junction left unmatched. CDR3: CASSPRTSLSGELFF. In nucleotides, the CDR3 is TGTGCCAGCAGCCCCCGGACTAGCCTGTCAGGGGAGCTGTTTTTT.

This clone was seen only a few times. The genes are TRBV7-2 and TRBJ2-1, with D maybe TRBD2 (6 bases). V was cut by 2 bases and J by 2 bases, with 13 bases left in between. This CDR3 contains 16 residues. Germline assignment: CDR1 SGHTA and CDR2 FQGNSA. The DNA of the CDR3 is TGTGCCAGCAGCTTATCGGGCGGGGACGCCTACAATGAGCAGTTCTTC. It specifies CASSLSGGDAYNEQFF.

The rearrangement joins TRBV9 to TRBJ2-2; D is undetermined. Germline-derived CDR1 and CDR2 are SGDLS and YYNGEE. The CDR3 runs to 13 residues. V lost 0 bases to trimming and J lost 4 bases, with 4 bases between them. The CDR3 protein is CASSVVSTGELFF. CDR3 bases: TGTGCCAGCAGCGTAGTGAGCACCGGGGAGCTGTTTTTT.

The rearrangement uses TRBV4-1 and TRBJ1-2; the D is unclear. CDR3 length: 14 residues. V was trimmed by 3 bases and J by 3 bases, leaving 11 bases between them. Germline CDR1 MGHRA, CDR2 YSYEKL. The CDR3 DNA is TGCGCCAGCAGCCATCCCGCGAGGGACTATGGCTACACCTTC. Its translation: CASSHPARDYGYTF.

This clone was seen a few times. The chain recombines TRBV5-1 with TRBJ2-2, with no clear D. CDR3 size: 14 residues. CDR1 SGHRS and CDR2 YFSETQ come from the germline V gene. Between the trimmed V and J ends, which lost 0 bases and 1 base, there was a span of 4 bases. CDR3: CASSLAQNTGELFF. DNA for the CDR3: TGCGCCAGCAGCTTGGCCCAGAACACCGGGGAGCTGTTTTTT.

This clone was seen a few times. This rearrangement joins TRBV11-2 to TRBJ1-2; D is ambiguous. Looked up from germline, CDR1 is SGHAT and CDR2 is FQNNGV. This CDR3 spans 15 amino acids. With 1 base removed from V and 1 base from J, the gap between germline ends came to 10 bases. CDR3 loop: CASSLGDSLNYGYTF. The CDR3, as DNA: TGTGCCAGCAGCTTAGGCGACTCACTTAACTATGGCTACACCTTC.

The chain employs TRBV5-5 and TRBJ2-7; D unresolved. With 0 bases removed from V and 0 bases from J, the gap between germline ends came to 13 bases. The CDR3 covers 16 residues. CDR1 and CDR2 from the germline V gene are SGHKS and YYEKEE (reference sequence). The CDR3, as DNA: TGTGCCAGCAGCTTGGTCAGCGTTATCAGCTCCTACGAGCAGTACGTC. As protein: CASSLVSVISSYEQYV.

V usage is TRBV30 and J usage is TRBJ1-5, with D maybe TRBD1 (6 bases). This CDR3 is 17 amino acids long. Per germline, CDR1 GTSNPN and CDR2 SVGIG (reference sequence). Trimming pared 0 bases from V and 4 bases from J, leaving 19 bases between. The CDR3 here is CAWSVGRGDKRNQPQHF. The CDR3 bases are TGTGCCTGGAGTGTAGGCAGGGGAGATAAGAGAAATCAGCCCCAGCATTTT.

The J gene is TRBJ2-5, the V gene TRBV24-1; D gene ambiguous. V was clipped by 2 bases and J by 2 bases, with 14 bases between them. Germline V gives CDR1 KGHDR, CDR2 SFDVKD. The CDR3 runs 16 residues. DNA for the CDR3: TGTGCCACCAGTGATTCGCGGAAAGGCGTTCAAGAGACCCAGTACTTC. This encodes CATSDSRKGVQETQYF.

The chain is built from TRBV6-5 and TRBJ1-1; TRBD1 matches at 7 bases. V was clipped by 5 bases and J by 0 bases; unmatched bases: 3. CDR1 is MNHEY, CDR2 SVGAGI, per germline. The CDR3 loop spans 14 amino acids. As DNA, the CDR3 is TGTGCCAGCAGTCACAGGGGAATGAACACTGAAGCTTTCTTT. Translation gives CASSHRGMNTEAFF.

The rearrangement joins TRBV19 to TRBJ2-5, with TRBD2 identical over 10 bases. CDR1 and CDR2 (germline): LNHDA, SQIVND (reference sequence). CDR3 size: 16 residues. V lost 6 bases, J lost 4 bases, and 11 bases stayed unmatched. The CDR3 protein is CASSFLSGRYRETQYF. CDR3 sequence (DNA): TGTGCCAGTAGCTTCCTTAGCGGGAGGTATAGAGAGACCCAGTACTTC.

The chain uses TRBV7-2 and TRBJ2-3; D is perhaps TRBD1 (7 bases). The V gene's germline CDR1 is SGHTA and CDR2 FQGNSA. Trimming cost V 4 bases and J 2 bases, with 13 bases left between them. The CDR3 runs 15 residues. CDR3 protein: CASSYQGGATDTQYF. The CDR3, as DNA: TGTGCCAGCAGCTATCAGGGGGGAGCCACAGATACGCAGTATTTT.

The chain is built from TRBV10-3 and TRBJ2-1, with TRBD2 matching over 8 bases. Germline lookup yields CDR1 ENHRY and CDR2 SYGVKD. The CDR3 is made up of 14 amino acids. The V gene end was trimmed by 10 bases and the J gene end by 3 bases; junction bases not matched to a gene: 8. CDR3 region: CATIFSGIYNEQFF. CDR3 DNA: TGTGCCACGATATTTAGCGGGATCTACAATGAGCAGTTCTTC.

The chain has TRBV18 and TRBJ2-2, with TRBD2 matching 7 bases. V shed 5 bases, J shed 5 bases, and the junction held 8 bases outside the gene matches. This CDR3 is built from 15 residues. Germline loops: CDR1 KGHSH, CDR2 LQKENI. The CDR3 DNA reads TGTGCCAGCTCAGCGGGAGTCCCTAGGACCGGGGAGCTGTTTTTT. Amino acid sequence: CASSAGVPRTGELFF.

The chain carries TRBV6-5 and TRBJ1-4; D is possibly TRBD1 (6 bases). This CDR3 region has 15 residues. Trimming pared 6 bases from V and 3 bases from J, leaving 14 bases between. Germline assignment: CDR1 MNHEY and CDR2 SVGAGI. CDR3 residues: CASSSDRFPNEKLFF. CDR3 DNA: TGTGCCAGCAGCAGCGACAGGTTTCCTAATGAAAAACTGTTTTTT.

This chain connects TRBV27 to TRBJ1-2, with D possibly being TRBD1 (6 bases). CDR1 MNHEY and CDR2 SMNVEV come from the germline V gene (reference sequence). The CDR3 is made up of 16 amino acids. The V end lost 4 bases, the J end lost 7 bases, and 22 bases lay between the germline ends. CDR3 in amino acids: CASSSFRRDKLTGYTF. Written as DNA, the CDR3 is TGTGCCAGCAGTTCGTTTCGCCGGGACAAGCTTACTGGCTACACCTTC.

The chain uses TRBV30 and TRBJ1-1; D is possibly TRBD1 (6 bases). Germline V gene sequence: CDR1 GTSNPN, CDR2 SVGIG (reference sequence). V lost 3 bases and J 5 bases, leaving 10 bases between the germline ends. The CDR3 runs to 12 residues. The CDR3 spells CAWRPGTTEAFF. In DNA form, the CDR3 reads TGTGCCTGGAGGCCGGGGACAACTGAAGCTTTCTTT.

Written as DNA, the CDR3 is TGCGCCAGCAGCCCGGCCCGGGGGCGGGGGACTGAGACCCAGTACTTC. Residues: CASSPARGRGTETQYF. This sequence joins TRBV5-1 and TRBJ2-5, with a tentative D call TRBD2 (7 bases). The CDR3 runs to 16 residues. The V and J ends lost 4 bases and 5 bases respectively, with 21 bases between them. Germline CDR1 is SGHRS and CDR2 is YFSETQ.

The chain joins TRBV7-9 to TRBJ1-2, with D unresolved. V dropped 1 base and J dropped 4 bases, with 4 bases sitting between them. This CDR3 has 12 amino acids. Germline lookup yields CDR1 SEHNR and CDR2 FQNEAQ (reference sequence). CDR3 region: CASSLDIYGYTF. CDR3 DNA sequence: TGTGCCAGCAGCTTAGACATCTATGGCTACACCTTC.

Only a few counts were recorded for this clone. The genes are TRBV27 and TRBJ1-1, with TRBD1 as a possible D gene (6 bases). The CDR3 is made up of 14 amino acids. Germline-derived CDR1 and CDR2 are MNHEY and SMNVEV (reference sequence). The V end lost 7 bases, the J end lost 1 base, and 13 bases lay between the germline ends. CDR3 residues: CASNLGGGNTEAFF. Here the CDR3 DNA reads TGTGCCAGCAATCTAGGGGGGGGGAACACTGAAGCTTTCTTT.

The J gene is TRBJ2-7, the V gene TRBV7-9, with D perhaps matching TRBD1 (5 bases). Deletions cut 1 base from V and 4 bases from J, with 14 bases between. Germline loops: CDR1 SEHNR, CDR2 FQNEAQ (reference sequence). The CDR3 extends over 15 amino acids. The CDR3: CASSLEGSPGYEQYF. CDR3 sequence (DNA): TGTGCCAGCAGCTTAGAGGGAAGCCCAGGGTACGAGCAGTACTTC.

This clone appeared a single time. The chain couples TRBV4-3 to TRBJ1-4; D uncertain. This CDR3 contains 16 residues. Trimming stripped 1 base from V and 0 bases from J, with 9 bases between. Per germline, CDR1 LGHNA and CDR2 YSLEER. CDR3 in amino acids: CASSQGPRATNEKLFF. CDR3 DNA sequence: TGCGCCAGCAGCCAAGGCCCACGCGCAACTAATGAAAAACTGTTTTTT.

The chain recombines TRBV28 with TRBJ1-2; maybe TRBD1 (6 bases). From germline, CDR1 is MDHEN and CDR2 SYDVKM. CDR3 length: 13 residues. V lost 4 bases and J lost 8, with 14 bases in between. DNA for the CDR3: TGTGCCAGCAGTTCCACAGGGATATGGGGCTACACCTTC. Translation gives CASSSTGIWGYTF.

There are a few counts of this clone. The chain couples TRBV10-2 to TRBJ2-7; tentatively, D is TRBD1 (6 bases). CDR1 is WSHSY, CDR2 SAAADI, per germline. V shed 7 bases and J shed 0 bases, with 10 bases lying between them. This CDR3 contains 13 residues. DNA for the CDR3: TGCGCCAGCACACACAGGGACTCCTACGAGCAGTACTTC. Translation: CASTHRDSYEQYF.

Here the CDR3 DNA reads TGCGCCAGCAGCTCTCCAGAGGGCGGTGAGCAGTTCTTC. This encodes CASSSPEGGEQFF. The chain recombines TRBV5-1 with TRBJ2-1, with D tentatively TRBD2 (5 bases). CDR3 size: 13 residues. Germline lookup yields CDR1 SGHRS and CDR2 YFSETQ. Trimming removed 3 bases from V and 9 bases from J, with 13 bases in between.

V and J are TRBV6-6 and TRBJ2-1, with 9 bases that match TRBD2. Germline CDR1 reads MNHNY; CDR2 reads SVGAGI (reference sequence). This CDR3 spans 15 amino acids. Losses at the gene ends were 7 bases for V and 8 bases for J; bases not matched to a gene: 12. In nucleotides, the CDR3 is TGTGCCAGCATGGCCAGGCTAGCGGGATGGGATGAGCAGTTCTTC. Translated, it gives CASMARLAGWDEQFF.

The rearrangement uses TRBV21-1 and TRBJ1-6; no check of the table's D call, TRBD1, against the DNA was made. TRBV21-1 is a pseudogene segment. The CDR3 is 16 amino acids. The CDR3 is CASSREIGQGNSPLHF. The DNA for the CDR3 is TGTGCCAGCAGCAGGGAGATCGGACAGGGCAATTCACCCCTCCACTTT.

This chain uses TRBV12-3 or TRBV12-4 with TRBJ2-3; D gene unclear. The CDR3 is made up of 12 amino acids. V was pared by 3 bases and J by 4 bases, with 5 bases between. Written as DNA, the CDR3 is TGTGCCAGCAGTTTTCAGGCAGATACGCAGTATTTT. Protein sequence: CASSFQADTQYF.